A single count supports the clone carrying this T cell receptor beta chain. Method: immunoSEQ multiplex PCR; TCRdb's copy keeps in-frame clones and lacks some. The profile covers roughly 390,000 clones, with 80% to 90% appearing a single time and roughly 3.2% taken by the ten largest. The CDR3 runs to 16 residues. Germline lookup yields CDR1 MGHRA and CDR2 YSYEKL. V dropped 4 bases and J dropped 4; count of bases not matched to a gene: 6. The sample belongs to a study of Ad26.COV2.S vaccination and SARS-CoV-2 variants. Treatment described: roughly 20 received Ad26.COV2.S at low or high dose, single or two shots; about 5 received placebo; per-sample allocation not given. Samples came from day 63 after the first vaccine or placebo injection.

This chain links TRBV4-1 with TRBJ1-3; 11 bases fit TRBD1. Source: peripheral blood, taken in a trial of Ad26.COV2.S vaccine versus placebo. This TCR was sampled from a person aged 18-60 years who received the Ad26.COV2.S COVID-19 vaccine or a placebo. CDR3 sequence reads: CASSREGQGGGNTIYF. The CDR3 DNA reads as TGCGCCAGCAGCCGGGAGGGACAGGGGGGCGGAAACACCATATATTTT.